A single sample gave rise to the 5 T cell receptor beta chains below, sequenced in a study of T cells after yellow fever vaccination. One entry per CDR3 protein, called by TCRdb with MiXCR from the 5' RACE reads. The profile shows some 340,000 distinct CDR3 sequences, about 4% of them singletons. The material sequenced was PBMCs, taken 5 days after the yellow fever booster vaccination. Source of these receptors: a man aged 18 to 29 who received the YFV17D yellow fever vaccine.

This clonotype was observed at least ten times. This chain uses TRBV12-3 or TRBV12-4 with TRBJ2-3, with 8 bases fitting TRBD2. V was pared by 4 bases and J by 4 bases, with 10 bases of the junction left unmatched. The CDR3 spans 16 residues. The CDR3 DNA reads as TGTGCCAGCAGTTCGTCTGCCGGGGGGGCTGCAGATACGCAGTATTTT. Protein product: CASSSSAGGAADTQYF.

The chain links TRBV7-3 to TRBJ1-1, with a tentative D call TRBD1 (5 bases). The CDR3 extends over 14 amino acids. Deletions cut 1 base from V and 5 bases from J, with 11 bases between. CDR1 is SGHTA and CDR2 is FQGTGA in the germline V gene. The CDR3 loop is CASSLKGVRTEAFF. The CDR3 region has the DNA TGTGCCAGCAGCTTAAAAGGGGTTCGAACTGAAGCTTTCTTT.

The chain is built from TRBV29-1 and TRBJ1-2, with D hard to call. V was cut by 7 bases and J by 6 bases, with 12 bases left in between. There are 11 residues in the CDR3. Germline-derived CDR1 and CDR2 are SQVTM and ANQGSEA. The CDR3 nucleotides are TGCAGCGCTGGTGTAGGAAATGGCTACACCTTC. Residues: CSAGVGNGYTF.

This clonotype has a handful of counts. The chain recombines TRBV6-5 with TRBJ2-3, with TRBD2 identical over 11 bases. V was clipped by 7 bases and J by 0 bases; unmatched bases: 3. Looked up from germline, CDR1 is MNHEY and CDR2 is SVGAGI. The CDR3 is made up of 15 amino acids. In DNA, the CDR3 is TGTGCCAGCACTTTAGCGGGGGGGAGCACAGATACGCAGTATTTT. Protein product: CASTLAGGSTDTQYF.

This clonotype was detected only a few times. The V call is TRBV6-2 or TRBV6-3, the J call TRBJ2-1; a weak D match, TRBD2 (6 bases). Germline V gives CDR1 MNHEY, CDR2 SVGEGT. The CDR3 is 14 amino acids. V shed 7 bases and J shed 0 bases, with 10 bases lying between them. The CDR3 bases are TGTGCCAGCAAAGGAGGGAGCTCCTACAATGAGCAGTTCTTC. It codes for CASKGGSSYNEQFF.